This TCR beta chain originates from a study of blood T cell repertoires in COVID-19 (dated by TCRdb to about 2020). Regarding the complete study: Samples from collaborators originated in the United States, Italy and Spain and spanned both the acute and convalescent phases of COVID-19. Where available, HLA class I and class II types were taken from metadata supplied by the sample provider and were not determined by assay-based typing. Samples were obtained from the ongoing ImmuneRACE study (first 160 participants) and from 1,254 subjects provided by 6 global collaborators. The sample metadata nearly always contained a de-identified subject ID, COVID-19 status, age in years and sex. The prospective study material was composed of cDNA or gDNA derived from T cells, B-cell-depleted T cells, or PBMCs. The repertoires were made available in a free public database intended to serve as a resource for research on the immune response to SARS-CoV-2. The dataset comprised deeply sampled blood TCRbeta repertoires from subjects exposed to, actively infected with, or recovered from COVID-19.

TCRbeta CDR3 regions were amplified from genomic DNA by means of the immunoSEQ Assay, a bias-controlled multiplex PCR. Processing in the source paper ran as follows. Within the assay, amplification of reference gene primers was used to estimate how many nucleated cells each sample contained. To quantify the absolute abundance of each unique TCRbeta CDR3 rearrangement, sequence reads were collapsed and filtered. For each sample, productive Simpson clonality was calculated by taking the square root of Simpson's diversity index across productive rearrangements. TCRdb limited this immuneACCESS table to in-frame rearrangements with V and J called. A share of clones is missing; checked studies link under half to unresolved V genes, and the rest is unexplained. V, J and clone size are taken as reported in that table, and D and trimming were inferred from the DNA itself. The sample has 200,000 or so clones on record, roughly 90% of them singletons. Around 0.84% of the sample comes from the top ten.

Note on this clone: What antigen it recognizes has not been identified. Base-call qualities are not available, and no considerably larger clone is one nucleotide away.

One collaborating source in Seattle enrolled patients while the patients were actively infected and followed the patients over time throughout the course of disease. The collaborating institutions used their own protocols to collect whole blood in K2EDTA tubes. For TCRbeta analysis, collaborators shipped samples as frozen whole blood, isolated PBMCs, or DNA extracted from either of those sample types. Results the study describes overall, beyond this receptor: The amount of clinical and demographic metadata varied by source and participant and was provided uncurated.

Material: peripheral blood. The receptor was isolated from a man in his sixties with COVID-19, enrolled during active disease.

CDR3 protein: CASSLGSGRSNQPQHF. The nucleotides are TGCGCCAGCAGCTTGGGATCAGGGCGTAGCAATCAGCCCCAGCATTTT. The rearrangement combines TRBV5-1 with TRBJ1-5; TRBD1 is possibly the D segment (5 matching bases). The CDR3 runs 16 residues from the cysteine to the phenylalanine. Solely the CDR3 DNA is kept, with 48 bases framed from the first base. The germline V gene provides CDR1 SGHRS and CDR2 YFSETQ. Trimming removed 0 bases from V and 0 bases from J, leaving 10 bases between the germline ends.